The T cell receptor (beta chain) described here comes from a study of T cell responses to AZD1222 COVID-19 vaccine. Only in-frame clones appear in the TCRdb table, and some are missing; sequencing was by immunoSEQ multiplex PCR. This table has tens of thousands of clones, about 93% appearing once. Worth noting for this clone: The antigen remains unidentified.

Overall study results and limits: It should be noted that donors were predominantly white British and more often female, and clonal diversity was possibly underestimated. Regions 160-218 and 743-854 held dominance among vaccine-associated CD4 TCRs, which spanned spike. With two AZD1222 doses given, Spike-specific TCR breadth and depth both rose. Close to half of all spike-specific TCRs reportedly target regions of the variants that are unmutated.

The V and J ends lost 4 bases and 9 bases, in that order; junction bases with no gene match: 7. Germline CDR1 is SGHVS and CDR2 is FQNEAQ. The CDR3 has 14 residues. The sequence derives from an adult who received the AZD1222 COVID-19 vaccine. The V and J genes are TRBV7-8 and TRBJ1-5; TRBD1 aligns across 9 bases. Sample: peripheral blood, taken 28 days after the second AZD1222 dose. The CDR3 protein is CASSWRTGEWPQHF. The DNA of the CDR3 is TGTGCCAGCAGCTGGAGGACAGGGGAATGGCCCCAGCATTTT.